The sequence of this T cell receptor beta chain was determined in a study of T cells expressing NK-cell markers. TCRdb re-called the 5' RACE reads and gives one entry per CDR3 protein, without DNA. This repertoire includes 550,000 or so distinct CDR3 sequences. The CDR3 has 15 amino acids. CDR1 LGHNA and CDR2 YSLEER come from the germline V gene. The specimen was blood T cells: a sorted CD56 or NKG2C T cell subset, CD4+ or CD8+ T cells, or bulk PBMC T cells (not recorded which). The sequence derives from a man in his late teens or twenties in good health. The chain employs TRBV4-3 and TRBJ2-7; TCRdb gives TRBD1 as the D gene, but with no DNA this cannot be confirmed. The CDR3 here is CASSRLPGQTYEQYF.